Below, 9 T cell receptor beta chains from the same sample are listed, as sequenced in a study of T cells after yellow fever vaccination. TCRdb itself ran the 5' RACE reads through MiXCR, one entry per CDR3 protein. The sample shows around 73,000 distinct CDR3 sequences, approximately 8% of them seen only once. Source: CD8+ T cells sorted from PBMCs, taken on the day of the yellow fever booster vaccination. Every receptor here comes from a man aged 25-40 years who received the YFV17D yellow fever vaccine.

The chain joins TRBV30 to TRBJ2-7; 8 bases agree with TRBD2. Germline CDR1 and CDR2: GTSNPN and SVGIG (reference sequence). CDR3 length: 17 residues. Trimming removed 1 base from V and 3 bases from J; junction bases left unmatched: 14. CDR3 region: CAWSGREGENDYYEQYF. CDR3 DNA: TGTGCCTGGAGTGGACGGGAGGGGGAGAATGACTACTACGAGCAGTACTTC.

This chain joins TRBV12-3 or TRBV12-4 and TRBJ2-1; no definite D call. The CDR3 is 13 residues long. The V end lost 5 bases, the J end lost 9 bases, and 14 bases lay between the germline ends. CDR3 sequence reads: CASSTGPGGEQFF. The CDR3 DNA reads as TGTGCCAGCAGTACCGGACCCGGCGGTGAGCAGTTCTTC.

This clonotype was seen only a few times. The genes are TRBV15 and TRBJ2-7; no clear D gene. Trimming removed 0 bases from V and 3 bases from J, with 9 bases in between. CDR3 length: 14 residues. Germline CDR1 reads LNHNV; CDR2 reads YYDKDF (reference sequence). Here the CDR3 DNA reads TGTGCCACCAGCAGAGATGATACTTTCTACGAGCAGTACTTC. Translating it yields CATSRDDTFYEQYF.

The V gene is TRBV9, the J gene TRBJ2-7, with D possibly being TRBD1 or TRBD2 (5 bases each). Germline loops: CDR1 SGDLS, CDR2 YYNGEE. V lost 3 bases and J 2 bases, leaving 12 bases between the germline ends. The CDR3 has 14 amino acids. The CDR3 spells CASSASGATYEQYF. In DNA, the CDR3 is TGTGCCAGCAGCGCTTCCGGGGCGACCTACGAGCAGTACTTC.

This clonotype was counted only a few times. The rearrangement uses TRBV14 and TRBJ1-1, with a tentative D call TRBD1 (6 bases). Trimming stripped 5 bases from V and 3 bases from J, with 16 bases between. The CDR3 has 15 amino acids. The germline V gene has CDR1 SGHDN and CDR2 FVKESK. The CDR3 region has the DNA TGTGCCAGCAGCATAACCCAGGGGACATACACTGAAGCTTTCTTT. Translation: CASSITQGTYTEAFF.

The rearrangement joins TRBV12-3 or TRBV12-4 to TRBJ2-7; D unclear. V was cut by 3 bases and J by 5 bases, with 11 bases left in between. The CDR3 consists of 13 residues. The CDR3 loop reads CASSLSGVHEQYF. Written as DNA, the CDR3 is TGTGCCAGCAGTTTGTCAGGAGTCCACGAGCAGTACTTC.

The gene calls are TRBV4-3 and TRBJ2-3, with TRBD1 matching 9 bases. V lost 5 bases to trimming and J lost 9 bases; unmatched junction nucleotides: 6. This CDR3 spans 13 amino acids. Germline CDR1 LGHNA, CDR2 YSLEER. The CDR3 DNA follows: TGCGCCAGCAGCTGGGACAGGGTAGACACGCAGTATTTT. Protein product: CASSWDRVDTQYF.

In its sample, this clonotype was seen many times. This chain joins TRBV12-3 or TRBV12-4 and TRBJ2-1; a possible D gene is TRBD2 (6 bases). V was shortened by 6 bases and J by 8 bases, with 17 bases between the two germline ends. The CDR3 runs 14 residues. CDR3 bases: TGTGCCAGCAGCCCTTTACTGGGAGGCGATGAGCAGTTCTTC. It specifies CASSPLLGGDEQFF.

This clonotype has at least ten counts. V and J are TRBV12-3 or TRBV12-4 and TRBJ2-7; 12 bases line up with TRBD2. After removal of 3 bases from V and 5 bases from J, the junction contained 17 bases not matched to a gene. The CDR3 covers 19 residues. CDR3 in DNA: TGTGCCAGCAGTTTTCCTAGCGGGAGGGCCCCGCTAGACAATAACGAGCAGTACTTC. Protein sequence: CASSFPSGRAPLDNNEQYF.